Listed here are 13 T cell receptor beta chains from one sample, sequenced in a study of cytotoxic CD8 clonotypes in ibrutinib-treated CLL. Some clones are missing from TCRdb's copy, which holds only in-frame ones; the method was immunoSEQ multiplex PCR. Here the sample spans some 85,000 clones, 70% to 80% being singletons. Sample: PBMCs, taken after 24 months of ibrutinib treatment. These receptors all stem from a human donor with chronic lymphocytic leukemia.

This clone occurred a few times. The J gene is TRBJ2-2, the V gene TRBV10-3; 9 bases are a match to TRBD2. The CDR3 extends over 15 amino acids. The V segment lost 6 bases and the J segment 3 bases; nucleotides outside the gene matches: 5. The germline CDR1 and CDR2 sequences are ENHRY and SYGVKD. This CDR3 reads CAIRREGRDTGELFF. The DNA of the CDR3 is TGTGCCATCAGGCGGGAGGGCCGGGACACCGGGGAGCTGTTTTTT.

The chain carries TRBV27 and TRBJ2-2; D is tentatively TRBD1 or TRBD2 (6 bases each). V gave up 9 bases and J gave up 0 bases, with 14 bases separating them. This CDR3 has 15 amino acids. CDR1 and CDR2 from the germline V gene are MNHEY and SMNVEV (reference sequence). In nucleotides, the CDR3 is TGTGCCAGTAGAGTAGGGGGGACGAACACCGGGGAGCTGTTTTTT. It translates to CASRVGGTNTGELFF.

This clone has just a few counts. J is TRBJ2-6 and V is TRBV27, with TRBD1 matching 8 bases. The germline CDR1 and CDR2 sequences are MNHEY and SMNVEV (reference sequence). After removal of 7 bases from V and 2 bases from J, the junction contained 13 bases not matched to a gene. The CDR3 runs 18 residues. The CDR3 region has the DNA TGTGCCAGCACCTCGGGACAGGAGACTTTTGCTGGGGCCAACGTCCTGACTTTC. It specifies CASTSGQETFAGANVLTF.

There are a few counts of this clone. The CDR3 region is CASSEETQYF. The CDR3 DNA is TGTGCCAGCAGTGAAGAGACCCAGTACTTC. The chain couples TRBV25-1 to TRBJ2-5; D remains unclear. With 2 bases removed from V and 5 bases from J, the gap between germline ends came to 0 bases. CDR1 is MGHDK and CDR2 is SYGVNS in the germline V gene. The CDR3 is made up of 10 amino acids. The full variable domain, completed using reference TRBV25-1 and TRBJ2-5, is EADIYQTPRYLVIGTGKKITLECSQTMGHDKMYWYQQDPGMELHLIHYSYGVNSTEKGDLSSESTVSRIRTEHFPLTLESARPSHTSQYLCASSEETQYFGPGTRLLVL.

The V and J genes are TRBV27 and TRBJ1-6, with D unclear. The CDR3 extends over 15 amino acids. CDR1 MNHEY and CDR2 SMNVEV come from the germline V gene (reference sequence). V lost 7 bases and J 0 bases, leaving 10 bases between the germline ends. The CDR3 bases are TGTGCCAGCACCACCGGCAGCTCCTATAATTCACCCCTCCACTTT. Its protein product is CASTTGSSYNSPLHF.

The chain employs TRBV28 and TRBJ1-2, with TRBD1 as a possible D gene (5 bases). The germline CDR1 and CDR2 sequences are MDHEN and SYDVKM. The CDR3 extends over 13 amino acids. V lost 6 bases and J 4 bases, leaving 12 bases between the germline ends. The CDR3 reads CASSFKGSYGYTF. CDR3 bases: TGTGCCAGCAGCTTTAAGGGGTCCTATGGCTACACCTTC.

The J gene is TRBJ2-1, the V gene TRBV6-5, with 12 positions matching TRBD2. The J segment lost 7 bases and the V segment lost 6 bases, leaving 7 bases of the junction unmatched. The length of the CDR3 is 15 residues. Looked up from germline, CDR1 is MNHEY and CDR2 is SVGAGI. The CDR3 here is CASSRRLAGDNEQFF. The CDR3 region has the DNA TGTGCCAGCAGCCGCCGACTAGCGGGGGATAATGAGCAGTTCTTC.

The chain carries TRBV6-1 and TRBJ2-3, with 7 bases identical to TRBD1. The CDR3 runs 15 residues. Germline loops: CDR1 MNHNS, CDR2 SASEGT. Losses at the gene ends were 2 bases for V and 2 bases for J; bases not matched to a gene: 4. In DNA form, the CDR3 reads TGTGCCAGCAGTGAACCGGGACAGCTCACAGATACGCAGTATTTT. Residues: CASSEPGQLTDTQYF.

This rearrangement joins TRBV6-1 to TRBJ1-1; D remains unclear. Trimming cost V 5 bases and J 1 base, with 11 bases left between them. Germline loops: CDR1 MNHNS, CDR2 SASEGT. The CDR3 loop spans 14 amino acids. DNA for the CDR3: TGTGCCAGCAGTTTGGAGGGTCGGAACACTGAAGCTTTCTTT. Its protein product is CASSLEGRNTEAFF.

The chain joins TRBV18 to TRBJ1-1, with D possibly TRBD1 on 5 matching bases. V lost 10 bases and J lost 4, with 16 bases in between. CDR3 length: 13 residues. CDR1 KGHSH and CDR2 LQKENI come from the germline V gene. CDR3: CATLGDRATEAFF. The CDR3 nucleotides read TGTGCCACCTTAGGGGATCGCGCCACTGAAGCTTTCTTT.

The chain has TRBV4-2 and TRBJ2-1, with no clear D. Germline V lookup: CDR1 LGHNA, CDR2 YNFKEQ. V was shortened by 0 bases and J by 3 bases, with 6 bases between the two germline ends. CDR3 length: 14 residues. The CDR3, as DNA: TGTGCCAGCAGCCAAGATGGCAACTACAATGAGCAGTTCTTC. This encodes CASSQDGNYNEQFF.

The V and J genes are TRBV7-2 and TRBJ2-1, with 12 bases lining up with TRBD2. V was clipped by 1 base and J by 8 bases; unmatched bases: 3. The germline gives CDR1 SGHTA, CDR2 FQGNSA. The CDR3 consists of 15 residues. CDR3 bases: TGTGCCAGCAGCTTAGGACTAGCGGGAGTTGATGAGCAGTTCTTC. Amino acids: CASSLGLAGVDEQFF. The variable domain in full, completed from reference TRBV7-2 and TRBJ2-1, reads GAGVSQSPSNKVTEKGKDVELRCDPISGHTALYWYRQSLGQGLEFLIYFQGNSAPDKSGLPSDRFSAERTGGSVSTLTIQRTQQEDSAVYLCASSLGLAGVDEQFFGPGTRLTVL.

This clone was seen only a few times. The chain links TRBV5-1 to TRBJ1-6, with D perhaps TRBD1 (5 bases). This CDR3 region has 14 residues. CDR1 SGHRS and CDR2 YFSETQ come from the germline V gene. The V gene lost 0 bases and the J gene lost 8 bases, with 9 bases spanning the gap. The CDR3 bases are TGCGCCAGCAGCTTGGGAGGGGTCGATTCACCCCTCCACTTT. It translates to CASSLGGVDSPLHF.